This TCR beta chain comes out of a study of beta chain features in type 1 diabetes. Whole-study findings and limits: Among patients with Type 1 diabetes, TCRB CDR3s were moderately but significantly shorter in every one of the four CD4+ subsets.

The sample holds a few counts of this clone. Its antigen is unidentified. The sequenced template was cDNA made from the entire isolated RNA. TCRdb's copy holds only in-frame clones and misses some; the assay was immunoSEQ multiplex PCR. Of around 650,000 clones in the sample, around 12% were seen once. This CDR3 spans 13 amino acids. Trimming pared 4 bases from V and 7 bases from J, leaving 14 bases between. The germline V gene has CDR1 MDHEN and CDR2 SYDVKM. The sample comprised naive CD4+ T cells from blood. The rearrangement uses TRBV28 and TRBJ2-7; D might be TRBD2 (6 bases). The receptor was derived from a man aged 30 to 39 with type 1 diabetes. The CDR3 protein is CASSYPAAGEQYF. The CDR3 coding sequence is TGTGCCAGCAGTTACCCAGCGGCGGGAGAGCAGTACTTC.